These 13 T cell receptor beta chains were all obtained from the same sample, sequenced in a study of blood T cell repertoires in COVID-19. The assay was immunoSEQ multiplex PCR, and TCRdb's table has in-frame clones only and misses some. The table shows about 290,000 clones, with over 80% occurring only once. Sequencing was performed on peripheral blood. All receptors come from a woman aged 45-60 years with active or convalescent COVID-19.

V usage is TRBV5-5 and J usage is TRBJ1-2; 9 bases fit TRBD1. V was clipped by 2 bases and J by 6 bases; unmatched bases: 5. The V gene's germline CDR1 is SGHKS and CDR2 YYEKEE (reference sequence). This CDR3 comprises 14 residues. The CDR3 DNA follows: TGTGCCAGCAGCTTCAGGACAGGGGCTAATGGCTACACCTTC. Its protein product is CASSFRTGANGYTF.

The CDR3 protein is CASSLGAAGQLREQFF. The CDR3 DNA follows: TGTGCCAGCAGCTTGGGCGCAGCGGGGCAATTAAGAGAGCAGTTCTTC. The chain has TRBV5-4 and TRBJ2-1, with 7 bases matching TRBD2. Trimming took 0 bases from V and 10 from J; bases not matched to a gene: 13. Germline CDR1 SGHNT, CDR2 YYREEE (reference sequence). There are 16 residues in the CDR3.

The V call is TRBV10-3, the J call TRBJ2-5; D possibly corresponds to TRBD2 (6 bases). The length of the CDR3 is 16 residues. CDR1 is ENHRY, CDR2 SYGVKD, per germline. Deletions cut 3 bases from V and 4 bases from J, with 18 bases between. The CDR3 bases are TGTGCCATCAGTGACCCTATCGGGAGAATTGCAGAGACCCAGTACTTC. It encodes CAISDPIGRIAETQYF.

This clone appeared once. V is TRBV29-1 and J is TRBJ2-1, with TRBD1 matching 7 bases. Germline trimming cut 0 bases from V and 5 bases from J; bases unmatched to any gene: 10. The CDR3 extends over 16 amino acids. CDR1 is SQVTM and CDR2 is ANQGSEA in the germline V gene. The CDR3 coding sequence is TGCAGCGTTGAAGATTTTTCAGGGGGAGACAACAATGAGCAGTTCTTC. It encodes CSVEDFSGGDNNEQFF.

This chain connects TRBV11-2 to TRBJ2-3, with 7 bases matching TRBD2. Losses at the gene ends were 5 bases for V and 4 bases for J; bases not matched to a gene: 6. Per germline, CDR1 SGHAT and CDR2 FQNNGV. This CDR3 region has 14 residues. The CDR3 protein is CASSRTRSPDTQYF. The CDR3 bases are TGTGCCAGCAGCCGGACTAGAAGTCCAGATACGCAGTATTTT.

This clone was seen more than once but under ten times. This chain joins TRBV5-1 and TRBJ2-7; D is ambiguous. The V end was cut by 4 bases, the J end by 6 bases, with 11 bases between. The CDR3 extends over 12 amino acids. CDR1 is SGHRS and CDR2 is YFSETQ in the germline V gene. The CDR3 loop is CASSTNYREQYF. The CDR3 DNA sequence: TGCGCCAGCAGCACTAACTACCGCGAGCAGTACTTC.

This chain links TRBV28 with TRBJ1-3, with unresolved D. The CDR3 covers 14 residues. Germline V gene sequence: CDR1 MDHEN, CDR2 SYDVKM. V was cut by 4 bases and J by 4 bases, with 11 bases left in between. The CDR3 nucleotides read TGTGCCAGCAGTTCCCCCCTTGAGGGAAACACCATATATTTT. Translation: CASSSPLEGNTIYF.

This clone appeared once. CDR3: CASSLGLAGVREQFF. CDR3 DNA sequence: TGTGCCAGCAGCTTAGGGCTAGCGGGAGTCAGGGAGCAGTTCTTC. This chain links TRBV11-1 with TRBJ2-1; 10 bases map to TRBD2. The V gene end was trimmed by 1 base and the J gene end by 10 bases; junction bases not matched to a gene: 7. This CDR3 contains 15 residues. The germline V gene has CDR1 SGHAT and CDR2 FQDESV (reference sequence).

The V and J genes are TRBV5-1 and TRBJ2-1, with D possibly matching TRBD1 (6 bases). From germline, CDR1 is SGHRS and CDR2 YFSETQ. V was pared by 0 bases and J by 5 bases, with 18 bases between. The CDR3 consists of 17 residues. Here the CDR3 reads CASSLALRTAVDNEQFF. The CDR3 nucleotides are TGCGCCAGCAGCTTGGCACTTCGGACAGCGGTCGACAATGAGCAGTTCTTC.

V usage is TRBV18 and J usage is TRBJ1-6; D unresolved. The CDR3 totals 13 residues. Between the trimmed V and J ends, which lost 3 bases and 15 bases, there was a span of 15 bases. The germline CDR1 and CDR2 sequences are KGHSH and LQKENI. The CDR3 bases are TGTGCCAGCTCACCGAACAGAGTTGGACTCCTCCACTTT. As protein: CASSPNRVGLLHF.

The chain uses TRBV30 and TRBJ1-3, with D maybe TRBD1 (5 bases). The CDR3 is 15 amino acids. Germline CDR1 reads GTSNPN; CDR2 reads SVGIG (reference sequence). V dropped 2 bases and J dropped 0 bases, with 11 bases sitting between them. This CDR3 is CAWSSGLLSGNTIYF. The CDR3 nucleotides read TGTGCCTGGAGTTCGGGACTTCTCTCTGGAAACACCATATATTTT.

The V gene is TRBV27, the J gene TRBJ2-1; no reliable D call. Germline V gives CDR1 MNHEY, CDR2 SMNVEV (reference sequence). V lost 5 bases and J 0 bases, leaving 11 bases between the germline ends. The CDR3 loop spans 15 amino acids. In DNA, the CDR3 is TGTGCCAGCAGTGGTAGCTTGAGCTCCTACAATGAGCAGTTCTTC. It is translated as CASSGSLSSYNEQFF.

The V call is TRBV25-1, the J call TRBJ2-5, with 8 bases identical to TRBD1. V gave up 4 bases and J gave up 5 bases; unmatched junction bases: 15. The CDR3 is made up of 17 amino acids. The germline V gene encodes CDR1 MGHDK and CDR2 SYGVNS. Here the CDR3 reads CASSGSTRTGKGETQYF. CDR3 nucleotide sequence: TGTGCCAGCAGTGGGTCAACCAGGACAGGGAAAGGGGAGACCCAGTACTTC. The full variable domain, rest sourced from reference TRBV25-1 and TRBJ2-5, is EADIYQTPRYLVIGTGKKITLECSQTMGHDKMYWYQQDPGMELHLIHYSYGVNSTEKGDLSSESTVSRIRTEHFPLTLESARPSHTSQYLCASSGSTRTGKGETQYFGPGTRLLVL.